This T cell receptor beta chain was profiled in a study of cytomegalovirus exposure and HLA in healthy donors (dated by TCRdb to about 2017). As for the study more broadly: An earlier analysis of some 600 of the donors reported approximately 300 Gb of sequence data and 100 million to 120 million unique TCR beta sequences obtained from 150 million to 200 million T cells. Roughly 300 gigabases of sequencing data and approximately 84 million unique TCR sequences were included in an early release covering about 700 HLA-typed donors. Of the 350 to 400 genotyped donors, roughly 80% fell in the genetic ancestry cluster associated with self-reported Caucasian donors. The study was designed to test whether signatures of past pathogen exposure could be identified by cataloging public T cell receptors. The T cell repertoires of under 750 subjects were profiled by immunosequencing and related to cytomegalovirus serostatus. Along with the roughly 670-subject first cohort, a separate validation cohort of over a hundred different subjects was used. High-throughput TCR immunosequencing, statistical association of individual TCRs with disease status, and machine learning were combined to predict cytomegalovirus infection status. A later analysis re-examined previously published TCR beta repertoires from 600 to 700 donors and added high-resolution HLA genotyping to investigate patterns of TCR occurrence. In the later analysis, no new phenotypic data were used to find candidate immune exposures; instead, reliance was placed on TCR beta sequences and their occurrence across donors. An earlier analysis of 587 of the donors applied high-throughput TCR beta sequencing to assess whether each TCR beta V gene segment acted as functional or pseudogenic. Alongside the repertoire data, information on donor age, sex, ethnicity and CMV serostatus was compiled. A later genetic analysis used genome-wide SNP genotypes for 398 of the 666 donors, treating that subset as a discovery cohort. All discovery cohort repertoires had been generated on a single sequencing platform. HLA typing covered class I and class II loci at four-digit resolution. Typing coverage varied by locus: about 620-630 donors for A, B, C, DRB1 and DQB1; more than 500 for DQA1; around 610 for DPA1; 450 to 480 for DPB1. Roughly five DR-DQ haplotypes were treated as single units for association and clustering because of strong linkage in the cohort. Across roughly 420 genotyped donors of the cohort, an average of about 240,000 unique TCR beta nucleotide sequences per donor were sequenced, and roughly 20% of those sequences were non-productive. Overall study results and their limits: A later genetic analysis reported fewer N-insertions in productive TCRs among donors in an Asian-associated ancestry cluster than the roughly 670-donor mean. Because counts were too low, around 18 rarely observed V segments, including chromosome 9 orphons, were left out of the earlier analysis of some 600 of the donors. Most TCR sequences were seen in very few donors, while some public TCRs were found in many individuals. A further reported finding was that TCR beta sequences accurately predicted the HLA-A and HLA-B alleles for most subjects in the first cohort. Presence/absence analyses assumed roughly uniform sequencing depth across donors, an assumption that may not hold. An association between a missense DCLRE1C variant and V-gene and J-gene trimming of TCR beta chains was found in a later genetic analysis and replicated in an independent cohort. An earlier analysis of 450 to 750 of the donors showed that most TCR beta V segments appeared in productive rearrangements either about 87% or about 30% of the time, which broadly matched IMGT annotations. In both the original and validation cohorts, the classifier was reported to diagnose cytomegalovirus status with high specificity and sensitivity. According to a later analysis, TCR association rates differed among HLA loci, with DRB1 alleles showing the most associated TCRs and HLA-C alleles showing the fewest. In a later analysis, 16,951 TCR beta sequences were associated with specific HLA alleles at a false discovery rate of 0.05. A few of the identified cytomegalovirus-associated TCR beta chains were confirmed in vitro to be specific for cytomegalovirus antigens. Because HLA typing was unavailable for some donors at each locus, only the typed subset was used in association tests. It was suggested by the authors that the approach could potentially be generalized to other disease states and immunological phenotypes. Correlated functional status among segregating V segments might be attributable to linkage disequilibrium, but an unknown experimental factor could not be ruled out. Immune exposure information for the cohort was limited to CMV serostatus. In a later analysis, most CMV-associated TCR beta chains were found to appear HLA-restricted, with HLA associations seemingly driven largely by CMV exposure. When HLA alleles, especially DR and DQ, strongly co-occurred, TCR associations were difficult to assign to individual alleles. In a later analysis, several top co-occurrence clusters were reported to appear linked to parvovirus B19, influenza, CMV and Epstein-Barr virus. In the study, approximately 160 TCR beta chains were listed as associated with cytomegalovirus. Because the 87-base-pair reads could not distinguish some IMGT-functional V segments, including TRBV6-2 and TRBV6-3, those segments were excluded. A later analysis found that HLA-associated TCR beta chains were more clonally expanded and had lower generation probabilities than equally common non-associated chains. The sequencing pipeline was judged likely to have produced a cluster of highly shared sequence variants as a technical artifact. The cohort was sequenced for TCR beta chains only, and without alpha or paired-chain data the features that could be detected were limited.

Remarks on this clone: Its antigen specificity is not known. No per-base quality is available; no much larger clone lies one base away.

In total, approximately 610 healthy bone marrow donors made up the cohort. Cohort members were all nominally healthy when sampled, although unrecorded immune exposures were likely present. The donor tested CMV seropositive and was one of the 289 seropositive cohort members. A peripheral blood sample was collected from each donor, and TCR beta sequencing was performed on peripheral blood mononuclear cells. Genomic DNA was extracted from the blood cell samples with the Qiagen DNeasy Blood Extraction Kit. The library relied on the immunoSEQ multiplex PCR assay. A mixture of 60 forward primers for TCR Vbeta segments and 13 reverse primers for TCR Jbeta segments was used in the multiplex PCR. The CDR3 region of rearranged TCR beta genes was amplified from genomic DNA with a multiplex PCR assay. The Illumina HiSeq System was used to sequence the amplified TCR beta libraries as 87-base-pair reads. In the paper's pipeline: In a later analysis, tens of millions of unique TCR beta chains were counted across the 650 to 700 repertoires, and around 10 million of these chains were shared by at least two donors. A nearest-neighbor algorithm error-corrected the raw reads and collapsed the reads into unique sequences, merging closely related sequences to remove PCR and sequencing errors. Alignment of CDR3 sequences to IMGT reference sequences was used to assign V, D and J gene segments. For a sequence to be retained, a match of at least six nucleotides to both a V gene segment and a J gene segment was required. Rearrangements were classified as productive when the CDR3 lacked stop codons and remained in frame with V and J, and all other rearrangements were classified as non-productive. Following IMGT convention, CDR3 was defined as the stretch from the second conserved V-encoded cysteine to the conserved J-encoded phenylalanine. The earlier analysis of more than 450 of the donors excluded sequences that lacked an unambiguous match to a single V gene segment. In an earlier analysis of approximately 590 of the donors, V segments were called functional above 56.7% productive rearrangements and were called segregating when the between-donor standard deviation exceeded 5%. To diagnose cytomegalovirus status from the catalog of TCR beta chain sequences, a statistical classification framework was built. In a later analysis, V and J genes were assigned by comparing TCR nucleotide sequences against IMGT/GENE-DB human TR gene sequences. In a later analysis, CDR3 sequences and most-parsimonious VDJ recombination scenarios were assigned using the TCRdist pipeline. In a later analysis, each TCR beta chain was defined by its CDR3 amino acid sequence together with its V-gene family, and reads lacking a unique V-gene family were excluded. As a way to deal with suspected cross-contamination and a sequencing artifact, a later analysis dropped approximately 570 nucleotide sequences that were highly shared and had low generation probability. In a later analysis, a clonal expansion index was calculated for each public chain from normalized within-repertoire ranks of inferred template counts. A later analysis computed generation probabilities with a VDJ recombination model fitted to out-of-frame rearrangements, and checked the results against IGoR. In a later analysis, TCR-TCR, TCR-HLA and TCR-CMV co-occurrence was scored with hypergeometric tests, and a repertoire-size bias correction was applied to TCR pairs. In a later analysis, false discovery rates were estimated by permuting HLA or CMV assignments 20 times. In a later analysis, co-occurring TCRs were grouped using DBSCAN, and TCRdist sequence similarity was added for clustering within HLA-allele-positive subsets. Co-occurrence clustering excluded repertoires with fewer than 30,000 or more than 120,000 public chains, plus five with anomalous nucleotide sharing. TCRdb retrieved this table from immuneACCESS and kept in-frame rearrangements only. Not all clones are present; in checked studies, unresolved V genes account for under half, and no reason is known for the remainder. D and trimming come from the DNA, and the V and J calls and clone size come from that table. The sample records approximately 110,000 clones, roughly 74% of which are singletons. The ten largest clones add up to 4.2% of the sample.

The junction shows trimming of 2 bases on V and 1 base on J, plus 14 bases between the germline ends. The germline V gene gives CDR1 as MGHRA and CDR2 as YSYEKL. The CDR3 has 17 amino acids, counting the end cysteine and phenylalanine. Only the CDR3 DNA is retained, 51 bases long and in frame from the first base. Specimen: PBMCs. The rearranged segments are TRBV4-1 and TRBJ1-4; 6 matching bases give a weak D call of TRBD1. This TCR was sampled from a woman in her fifties or sixties in good health and CMV-seropositive. At the DNA level, the sequence is TGCGCCAGCAGCCAATTCAAGGGGGGGATAACTAATGAAAAACTGTTTTTT. Translated, it reads CASSQFKGGITNEKLFF.